This T cell receptor (beta chain) was captured by sequencing in a study of shared clonotypes between healthy human individuals. Study information: CD4 naive cells filled three plates per donor, CD4 memory three, CD8 naive two and CD8 memory one.

This CDR3 has 12 residues. Germline-derived CDR1 and CDR2 are MNHEY and SMNVEV (reference sequence). Trimming shortened V by 6 bases and J by 6 bases, and 9 bases separated the two germline ends. Naive CD8 populations comprised CD45RO-negative cells positively selected for CCR7, excluding terminally differentiated effector memory CD45RA+ cells. Whole-study findings and limits: Generally, naive subsets came out with larger estimated richness than memory subsets.

Notes on this clone: Antigen specificity is unknown.

Every subset's genomic DNA went evenly onto several immunoSEQ plates. Only in-frame clones appear in the TCRdb table, and some are missing; sequencing was by immunoSEQ multiplex PCR. The sample yields approximately 1.9 million clones, 90% to 95% seen once. This sequence was found in a man younger than 35 in good health. Some clones in this sample may be carry-over from other donors' samples. The sequenced sample consisted of naive CD8+ T cells from PBMCs. The rearrangement uses TRBV27 and TRBJ2-1, with D possibly being TRBD2 (6 bases). Here the CDR3 reads CASSSTSNEQFF. Here the CDR3 DNA reads TGTGCCAGCAGCTCGACTAGCAATGAGCAGTTCTTC.